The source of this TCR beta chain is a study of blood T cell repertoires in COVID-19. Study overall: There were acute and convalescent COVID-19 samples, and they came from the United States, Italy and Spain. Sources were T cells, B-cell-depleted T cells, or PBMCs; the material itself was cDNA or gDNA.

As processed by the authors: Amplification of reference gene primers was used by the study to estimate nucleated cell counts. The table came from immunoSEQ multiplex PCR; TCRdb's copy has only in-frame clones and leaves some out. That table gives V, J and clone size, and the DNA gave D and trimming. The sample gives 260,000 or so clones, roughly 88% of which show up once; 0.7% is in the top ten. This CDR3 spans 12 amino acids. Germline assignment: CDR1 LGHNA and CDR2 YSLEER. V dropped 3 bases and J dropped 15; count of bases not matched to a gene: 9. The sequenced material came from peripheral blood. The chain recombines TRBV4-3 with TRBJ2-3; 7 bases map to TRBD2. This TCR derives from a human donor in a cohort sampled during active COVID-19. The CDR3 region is CASSQERGPPYF. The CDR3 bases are TGCGCCAGCAGCCAGGAGCGGGGTCCGCCATATTTT.